This TCR beta chain is drawn from a study of patients and donors after allogeneic stem cell transplantation. This clonotype has more than one count but fewer than ten. TCRdb reprocessed the RT-PCR reads with MiXCR, giving one entry per CDR3 protein. Of approximately 160,000 distinct CDR3 sequences listed, approximately 31% are singletons. Germline lookup yields CDR1 SGHDT and CDR2 YYEEEE. This CDR3 has 17 residues. V lost 1 base and J 2 bases, leaving 17 bases between the germline ends. The TCR sequence derives from a human donor who was either an allogeneic HSCT recipient or a stem cell or donor lymphocyte infusion donor (not recorded which). It is not recorded whose cells these are; they may come from a transplant donor. The chain joins TRBV5-6 to TRBJ2-3; D might be TRBD1 (6 bases). The sample comprised blood, either unsorted or a sorted T cell fraction (not recorded which). The CDR3 nucleotides read TGTGCCAGCAGCTTGCTTAAGGACAGCATTGCCACAGATACGCAGTATTTT. Translation: CASSLLKDSIATDTQYF.